A single sample is the source of the 19 T cell receptor beta chains below, sequenced in a study of blood T cell repertoires in COVID-19 (dated by TCRdb to 2018 to 2020). Library construction relied on the immunoSEQ multiplex PCR assay. TCRdb carries this immuneACCESS record with in-frame sequences only. Its versions omit some clonotypes, under half of them owing to an unresolved V gene in the studies checked, with the rest unexplained. Recorded for this sample are 180,000 or so clones; about 87% of them occurred a single time. The ten largest clones represent roughly 2.6% of the sample. Specimen: peripheral blood. The receptors were sampled from a man between 40 and 49 years old with active or convalescent COVID-19.

J is TRBJ1-2 and V is TRBV5-1, with D hard to call. The V end lost 0 bases, the J end lost 8 bases, and 20 bases lay between the germline ends. Germline V gives CDR1 SGHRS, CDR2 YFSETQ. This CDR3 is built from 16 residues. The DNA for the CDR3 is TGCGCCAGCAGCTTGGCCGAAAGCGGCACCTTAGGAGGCTACACCTTC. Amino acids: CASSLAESGTLGGYTF.

J is TRBJ2-7 and V is TRBV5-1; the D gene is possibly TRBD1 (5 bases). The V and J ends lost 2 bases and 4 bases respectively, with 10 bases between them. Germline loops: CDR1 SGHRS, CDR2 YFSETQ. The CDR3 covers 13 residues. In nucleotides, the CDR3 is TGCGCCAGCAGCTTCGGACATGAATACGAGCAGTACTTC. It is translated as CASSFGHEYEQYF.

This clone was seen many times. This chain links TRBV6-4 with TRBJ2-2; 10 positions agree with TRBD2. CDR1 and CDR2 from the germline V gene are MRHNA and SNTAGT. The trim removed 4 bases at V and 1 base at J, leaving 0 bases unmatched. This CDR3 is 15 amino acids long. The CDR3 region is CASSASGGNTGELFF. The CDR3 DNA sequence: TGTGCCAGCAGTGCTAGCGGGGGGAACACCGGGGAGCTGTTTTTT.

The rearrangement links TRBV7-9 to TRBJ1-6; 9 nucleotides align to TRBD1. The germline CDR1 and CDR2 sequences are SEHNR and FQNEAQ (reference sequence). This CDR3 comprises 14 residues. The junction had 4 bases not matched to a gene; V was cut back by 6 bases and J by 7 bases. The CDR3 DNA follows: TGTGCCAGCAGTCGTACAGGGGGCAATTCACCCCTCCACTTT. Protein sequence: CASSRTGGNSPLHF.

This chain uses TRBV29-1 with TRBJ1-1; the D is unclear. The germline CDR1 and CDR2 sequences are SQVTM and ANQGSEA. The germline V and J ends were trimmed by 6 bases and 6 bases, with 17 bases remaining between them. The CDR3 spans 13 residues. CDR3 coding DNA: TGCAGCGTCAGGTACGATAGAGTAGCTGAAGCTTTCTTT. Amino acid sequence: CSVRYDRVAEAFF.

This clone was seen only a few times. The chain uses TRBV30 and TRBJ2-2, with 7 positions matching TRBD1. The germline V gene encodes CDR1 GTSNPN and CDR2 SVGIG (reference sequence). Germline trimming cut 8 bases from V and 5 bases from J; bases unmatched to any gene: 11. The CDR3 contains 14 residues. The DNA of the CDR3 is TGTGCCGGCAGCCGGGACAGAATTACCGGGGAGCTGTTTTTT. This codes for CAGSRDRITGELFF.

This chain connects TRBV28 to TRBJ2-3; D perhaps matches TRBD2 (6 bases). Trimming cost V 5 bases and J 2 bases, with 14 bases left between them. This CDR3 is built from 15 residues. Germline CDR1 and CDR2: MDHEN and SYDVKM. CDR3 residues: CASSPRDSHTDTQYF. As DNA, the CDR3 is TGTGCCAGCAGTCCCAGGGACTCCCACACAGATACGCAGTATTTT.

The chain recombines TRBV9 with TRBJ2-7, with 9 bases fitting TRBD2. The CDR3 has 15 residues. After removal of 3 bases from V and 2 bases from J, the junction contained 6 bases not matched to a gene. Germline CDR1 SGDLS, CDR2 YYNGEE. Written as DNA, the CDR3 is TGTGCCAGCAGCGAGGGAGCGGGGGGAACCTACGAGCAGTACTTC. Translation gives CASSEGAGGTYEQYF.

The chain couples TRBV15 to TRBJ2-3; 7 bases are shared with TRBD2. This CDR3 region has 15 residues. Germline trimming cut 5 bases from V and 1 base from J; bases unmatched to any gene: 6. Germline V lookup: CDR1 LNHNV, CDR2 YYDKDF (reference sequence). CDR3 nucleotide sequence: TGTGCCACCAGCTTCCGGACTAGGCGCACAGATACGCAGTATTTT. Residues: CATSFRTRRTDTQYF.

The sample holds one count of this clone. The rearrangement joins TRBV28 to TRBJ1-1; maybe TRBD1 (5 bases). The germline V gene encodes CDR1 MDHEN and CDR2 SYDVKM. The length of the CDR3 is 16 residues. V lost 4 bases to trimming and J lost 5 bases, with 20 bases between them. The CDR3 is CASSSPGGVRGTEAFF. CDR3 DNA sequence: TGTGCCAGCAGTTCCCCCGGGGGGGTTCGGGGTACTGAAGCTTTCTTT.

In nucleotides, the CDR3 is TGTGCCACCGCGGACAGGGAGTACCAGCCCCAGCATTTT. It translates to CATADREYQPQHF. The chain recombines TRBV6-6 with TRBJ1-5; 8 nucleotides match TRBD1. This CDR3 contains 13 residues. Germline V gives CDR1 MNHNY, CDR2 SVGAGI (reference sequence). The V segment lost 10 bases and the J segment 7 bases; nucleotides outside the gene matches: 9.

CDR3 protein: CASSPTWETGGWNEQFF. The CDR3 nucleotides read TGTGCCAGCAGCCCGACCTGGGAGACAGGGGGCTGGAATGAGCAGTTCTTC. The chain employs TRBV14 and TRBJ2-1; the match to TRBD1 covers 10 bases. CDR3 size: 17 residues. Trimming at V came to 4 bases and at J to 7 bases, leaving 13 bases not matched to a gene. Per germline, CDR1 SGHDN and CDR2 FVKESK.

The chain uses TRBV6-6 and TRBJ1-5; D is unresolved. The CDR3 contains 13 residues. Germline V lookup: CDR1 MNHNY, CDR2 SVGAGI (reference sequence). The V end lost 8 bases, the J end lost 0 bases, and 8 bases lay between the germline ends. For the CDR3, the DNA is TGTGCCAGCCAGACACATAGCAATCAGCCCCAGCATTTT. This sequence encodes CASQTHSNQPQHF.

This clone has only one observation. The CDR3 loop is CASSLLGAEAFF. The CDR3 bases are TGTGCCAGCAGCCTCCTAGGAGCTGAAGCTTTCTTT. This chain joins TRBV7-2 and TRBJ1-1; no clear D. The length of the CDR3 is 12 residues. The germline gives CDR1 SGHTA, CDR2 FQGNSA. Trimming removed 5 bases from V and 6 bases from J, with 10 bases in between. The full variable domain, with the rest looked up from reference TRBV7-2 and TRBJ1-1, is GAGVSQSPSNKVTEKGKDVELRCDPISGHTALYWYRQSLGQGLEFLIYFQGNSAPDKSGLPSDRFSAERTGGSVSTLTIQRTQQEDSAVYLCASSLLGAEAFFGQGTRLTVV.

The rearrangement uses TRBV6-5 and TRBJ2-7, with 10 nucleotides matching TRBD1. The CDR3 is 16 residues long. Losses at the gene ends were 4 bases for V and 4 bases for J; bases not matched to a gene: 10. Germline CDR1 is MNHEY and CDR2 is SVGAGI. CDR3 amino acids: CASSSLRQGANYEQYF. CDR3 DNA sequence: TGTGCCAGCAGTTCCCTGCGACAGGGGGCTAATTACGAGCAGTACTTC.

On this clone: Within the sample, other DNA sequences also encode this same CDR3. The genes are TRBV7-8 and TRBJ1-1; possible D gene TRBD1, 5 bases. This CDR3 has 13 amino acids. V was shortened by 0 bases and J by 8 bases, with 10 bases between the two germline ends. Germline-derived CDR1 and CDR2 are SGHVS and FQNEAQ. The CDR3, as DNA: TGTGCCAGCAGCTTAGCGGTGCGGGGGGAAGCTTTCTTT. This codes for CASSLAVRGEAFF.

This chain connects TRBV12-3 or TRBV12-4 to TRBJ2-1; 8 bases align to TRBD2. The CDR3 extends over 13 amino acids. Trimming at V came to 3 bases and at J to 10 bases, leaving 5 bases not matched to a gene. In nucleotides, the CDR3 is TGTGCCAGCAGTTTCGGGGGGGCGAACGAGCAGTTCTTC. The encoded protein is CASSFGGANEQFF.

The chain joins TRBV7-9 to TRBJ2-5, with D maybe TRBD2 (6 bases). V dropped 2 bases and J dropped 5 bases, with 12 bases sitting between them. The V gene's germline CDR1 is SEHNR and CDR2 FQNEAQ (reference sequence). The CDR3 is 14 amino acids. Here the CDR3 DNA reads TGTGCCAGCAGCTTAAGGCGGGGATCTGAGACCCAGTACTTC. Translation gives CASSLRRGSETQYF. Using reference TRBV7-9 and TRBJ2-5 for the parts outside the CDR3, the full variable domain is DTGVSQNPRHKITKRGQNVTFRCDPISEHNRLYWYRQTLGQGPEFLTYFQNEAQLEKSRLLSDRFSAERPKGSFSTLEIQRTEQGDSAMYLCASSLRRGSETQYFGPGTRLLVL.

The chain employs TRBV6-5 and TRBJ1-1; no clear D. V was trimmed by 0 bases and J by 7 bases, leaving 9 bases between them. From germline, CDR1 is MNHEY and CDR2 SVGAGI. The CDR3 sequence is 13 residues long. The CDR3 bases are TGTGCCAGCAGTTACTCGAAACGGGGTGAAGCTTTCTTT. It encodes CASSYSKRGEAFF.